The 8 T cell receptor beta chains given below trace back to one sample, sequenced in a study of blood T cell repertoires in COVID-19. Measured with immunoSEQ multiplex PCR; TCRdb has only the in-frame clones, and not every one. The data contain under 200,000 clones, 80% to 85% of them seen just once; the ten biggest clones take up roughly 3%. The sequenced sample consisted of peripheral blood. The receptors shown here come from a human donor with acute or convalescent COVID-19. The donor label of this sample is uncertain.

V is TRBV5-1 and J is TRBJ1-5; D possibly corresponds to TRBD1 (6 bases). This CDR3 is built from 15 residues. In germline, CDR1 is SGHRS, CDR2 YFSETQ. V gave up 0 bases and J gave up 3 bases, with 10 bases separating them. CDR3 nucleotide sequence: TGCGCCAGCAGCTTGGGAGACAGGATCAATCAGCCCCAGCATTTT. As protein: CASSLGDRINQPQHF.

The chain combines TRBV15 with TRBJ1-2; 10 bases line up with TRBD1. Germline-derived CDR1 and CDR2 are LNHNV and YYDKDF (reference sequence). The CDR3 extends over 14 amino acids. The V gene end was trimmed by 1 base and the J gene end by 8 bases; junction bases not matched to a gene: 4. CDR3 nucleotides: TGTGCCACCAGCAGAGGTGGGACAGGGGAAGGCTACACCTTC. It translates to CATSRGGTGEGYTF.

This clone was found once. The chain is built from TRBV11-2 and TRBJ2-4; a possible D gene is TRBD1 (5 bases). The V end lost 7 bases, the J end lost 0 bases, and 13 bases lay between the germline ends. This CDR3 contains 15 residues. From germline, CDR1 is SGHAT and CDR2 FQNNGV. The CDR3 bases are TGTGCCAGCATAGGGGCATCCGTAGCCAAAAACATTCAGTACTTC. This gives the protein CASIGASVAKNIQYF.

The CDR3 DNA reads as TGTGCCTGCTTACAGGTTGCTAATGAAAAACTGTTTTTT. It specifies CACLQVANEKLFF. The rearrangement links TRBV30 to TRBJ1-4; tentatively, D is TRBD1 (5 bases). The CDR3 length is 13 residues. CDR1 is GTSNPN and CDR2 is SVGIG in the germline V gene (reference sequence). The V end was cut by 6 bases, the J end by 3 bases, with 11 bases between. Drawing the rest from reference TRBV30 and TRBJ1-4, the complete variable domain is SQTIHQWPATLVQPVGSPLSLECTVEGTSNPNLYWYRQAAGRGLQLLFYSVGIGQISSEVPQNLSASRPQDRQFILSSKKLLLSDSGFYLCACLQVANEKLFFGSGTQLSVL.

The chain joins TRBV29-1 to TRBJ1-1; possible D gene TRBD1, 6 bases. The CDR3 consists of 13 residues. The V end was cut by 4 bases, the J end by 0 bases, with 9 bases between. Germline-derived CDR1 and CDR2 are SQVTM and ANQGSEA. CDR3 bases: TGCAGCGTTGGTGGACAGATGAACACTGAAGCTTTCTTT. Encoded protein: CSVGGQMNTEAFF.

The J gene is TRBJ2-5, the V gene TRBV3-1 (or the pseudogene TRBV3-2), with a weak D call TRBD2 (5 bases). This CDR3 comprises 15 residues. CDR1 LGHDT and CDR2 YNNKEL come from the germline V gene (reference sequence). V was cut by 2 bases and J by 2 bases, with 12 bases left in between. The CDR3 region has the DNA TGTGCCAGCAGCCAAATCGGGCTAGCTCAAGAGACCCAGTACTTC. Encoded protein: CASSQIGLAQETQYF.

This chain joins TRBV5-4 and TRBJ2-5; possibly TRBD1 for D (5 bases). The V gene lost 4 bases and the J gene lost 2 bases, with 12 bases spanning the gap. Germline V gives CDR1 SGHNT, CDR2 YYREEE (reference sequence). The CDR3 totals 14 residues. CDR3: CASSADSLQETQYF. In DNA, the CDR3 is TGTGCCAGCAGCGCCGACAGTCTACAAGAGACCCAGTACTTC.

J is TRBJ1-5 and V is TRBV28, with a weak D call TRBD1 (6 bases). The V gene lost 5 bases and the J gene lost 6 bases, with 14 bases spanning the gap. Germline loops: CDR1 MDHEN, CDR2 SYDVKM. The CDR3 has 14 residues. CDR3 loop: CASSTSGGRQPQHF. As DNA, the CDR3 is TGTGCCAGCAGTACCTCGGGGGGGCGTCAGCCCCAGCATTTT.